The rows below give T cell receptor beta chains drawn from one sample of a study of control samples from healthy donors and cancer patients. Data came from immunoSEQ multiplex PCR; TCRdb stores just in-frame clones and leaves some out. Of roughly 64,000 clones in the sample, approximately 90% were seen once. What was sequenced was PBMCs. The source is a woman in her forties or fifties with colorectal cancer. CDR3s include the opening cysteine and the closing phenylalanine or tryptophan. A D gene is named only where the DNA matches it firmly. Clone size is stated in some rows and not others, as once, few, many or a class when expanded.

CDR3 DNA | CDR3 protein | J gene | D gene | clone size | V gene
TGTGCTAGTGGTCTACCCTCATTCGGACAGGGGGGGTACGAGCAGTACTTC | CASGLPSFGQGGYEQYF | TRBJ2-7 | TRBD1 | once | TRBV12-5
TGCGCCAGCCGGCCAGACCCAATGAACACTGAAGCTTTCTTT | CASRPDPMNTEAFF | TRBJ1-1 | - | - | TRBV5-1
TGCGCCAGCAGCGAGCTACAGGGGGCGTCGGAGACCCAGTACTTC | CASSELQGASETQYF | TRBJ2-5 | TRBD1 | - | TRBV5-1
TGCGCCAGCAGCTTCGACAGCAATCAGCCCCAGCATTTT | CASSFDSNQPQHF | TRBJ1-5 | - | - | TRBV5-1
TGTGCCATCAGTGAGGGGGACTCGGGAACTGAAGCTTTCTTT | CAISEGDSGTEAFF | TRBJ1-1 | - | - | TRBV10-3
TGTGCCAGCAGCCCTCGGCGCGGGGTGAGCGAGCAGTACTTC | CASSPRRGVSEQYF | TRBJ2-7 | - | - | TRBV7-2
TGTGCTAGTGGTCCTCCCGGGTGGACTGAAGCTTTCTTT | CASGPPGWTEAFF | TRBJ1-1 | - | - | TRBV12-5
TGTGCCAGCAGTGAAGATTCGGGGGCAACTAATGAAAAACTGTTTTTT | CASSEDSGATNEKLFF | TRBJ1-4 | - | - | TRBV2
TGTGCCAGCAGCTTAGGTTTTAGGGCCGCGCGACCTAATGAAAAACTGTTTTTT | CASSLGFRAARPNEKLFF | TRBJ1-4 | - | - | TRBV11-3
TGTGCCAGTAGTCCACAGACAGGGAGCTACGAGCAGTACTTC | CASSPQTGSYEQYF | TRBJ2-7 | TRBD1 | - | TRBV19